This TCR beta chain comes out of a study of CD8 T cells in Susac syndrome. Bulk CD8+ and CD4+ cells came from magnetic negative isolation; CD8+ TEMRA by FACS. This clonotype was seen many times. Random hexamers were used to reverse transcribe roughly 0.5 to 1 ug of RNA. TCRdb reprocessed the immunoSEQ multiplex PCR reads with MiXCR, giving one entry per CDR3 protein. The data contain approximately 300,000 distinct CDR3 sequences, 70% to 90% of them singletons. With 5 bases clipped from V and 3 bases from J, the junction kept 8 bases outside the gene matches. The CDR3 sequence is 14 residues long. From germline, CDR1 is SGHTS and CDR2 YDEGEE.

The sequencing input was CD8+ T cells from PBMCs. The source is a human donor with multiple sclerosis. The chain links TRBV5-8 to TRBJ2-7, with 7 bases aligning to TRBD1. CDR3 sequence (DNA): TGTGCCAGCAGACTGGGGACAGCCCACTACGAGCAGTACTTC. Translating gives CASRLGTAHYEQYF.